This T cell receptor beta chain stems from a study of blood T cells in healthy people across ages. Germline V gene sequence: CDR1 GTSNPN, CDR2 SVGIG (reference sequence). The CDR3 runs 14 residues. The study, taken as a whole, reports: Naive T cell percentage showed a strong correlation with the diversity of TCR beta.

Primers used in a second PCR of roughly 7 to 12 cycles were a sample-barcoded 5' primer and a J-beta primer mix. Each cDNA molecule carried a tag from a template-switch adaptor that contained 12 random nucleotides. A single record per CDR3 protein comes from TCRdb applying MiXCR to the 5' RACE reads. The table includes about 1,400,000 distinct CDR3 sequences, 35% to 45% detected once. About this clonotype: Its matching antigen is unknown.

The origin of this receptor is a woman aged 18-29 years in good health. The sequencing sample was made of blood. The chain has TRBV30 and TRBJ2-4, with 11 nucleotides matching TRBD2. TRBJ2-7 explains the end of the DNA better; the J call may be wrong. The CDR3 loop is CAWSALAGAYEQYF. CDR3 sequence (DNA): TGTGCCTGGAGCGCACTAGCGGGAGCCTACGAGCAGTACTTC.